This T cell receptor (beta chain) was recorded in a study of blood T cell repertoires in COVID-19. Turning to the study itself: Acute and convalescent COVID-19 specimens originated in the United States, Italy and Spain. T cells, B-cell-depleted T cells, or PBMCs supplied cDNA or gDNA.

Per the authors' pipeline: The authors estimated nucleated cell counts from reference gene primer amplification. Sequencing used immunoSEQ multiplex PCR; TCRdb keeps in-frame clones, though not all of them. The D gene and trimming were derived from the DNA, and the V and J assignments and clone size from that table. The sample has more than 95,000 clones, roughly 86% seen once. This clone showed up just a few times. This CDR3 comprises 15 residues. Looked up from germline, CDR1 is SGDLS and CDR2 is YYNGEE. Unmatched junction bases numbered 8, after V lost 4 bases and J lost 1 base. V gene TRBV9 combines with J gene TRBJ2-7; 7 bases are shared with TRBD1. This TCR was recovered from a human donor in a cohort sampled during active COVID-19. Sequencing was done on a sample of peripheral blood. The DNA for the CDR3 is TGTGCCAGCAGCCCGCAGACAGGGTTATCCTACGAGCAGTACTTC. Protein product: CASSPQTGLSYEQYF.